The text below deals with one T cell receptor (beta chain). This record belongs to a study of blood T cells in healthy people across ages. A sample-barcoded 5' primer and a J-beta primer mix were used in a second PCR of roughly 6 to 11 cycles. A template-switch adaptor that had 12 random nucleotides put a tag on each cDNA molecule. TCRdb reprocessed the 5' RACE reads via MiXCR and lists one record per CDR3 protein. The data show hundreds of thousands of distinct CDR3 sequences, 22% seen once. The clonotype originates from a man between 70 and 80 years old in good health. Sequencing was performed on blood.

The CDR3 sequence: CATSDFSGNGANVLTF. The CDR3 nucleotides are TGTGCCACCAGTGACTTTAGCGGGAATGGGGCCAACGTCCTGACTTTC. The chain couples TRBV24-1 to TRBJ2-6; 8 bases are a match to TRBD2. Trimming at V came to 4 bases and at J to 3 bases, leaving 4 bases not matched to a gene. CDR1 and CDR2 (germline): KGHDR, SFDVKD. The CDR3 is 16 residues long.